Each of the 10 T cell receptor beta chains below was sequenced from the same sample in a study of shared clonotypes between healthy human individuals. CD8 cells classed as naive were CD45RO-negative and positively selected for CCR7, excluding terminally differentiated effector memory CD45RA+ cells. TCRdb's table, derived via immunoSEQ multiplex PCR, lists solely in-frame clones and lacks some. The sample has some 600,000 clones, around 96% seen once. The sequenced material came from naive CD8+ T cells sorted from blood. These receptors originate from a woman in her thirties in good health.

The chain couples TRBV13 to TRBJ2-7; D is possibly TRBD1 (6 bases). V lost 7 bases and J lost 3, with 13 bases in between. Germline V gives CDR1 PRHDT, CDR2 FYEKMQ (reference sequence). This CDR3 spans 13 amino acids. CDR3 DNA: TGTGCCAGCAACAGGGCGCCGGGCTACGAGCAGTACTTC. It yields the protein CASNRAPGYEQYF.

The CDR3 sequence is CASSIGRRGTDTQYF. The CDR3 bases are TGTGCCAGTAGTATAGGACGGAGGGGAACGGATACGCAGTATTTT. V and J are TRBV19 and TRBJ2-3; tentative D call: TRBD2 (6 bases). The V end was cut by 1 base, the J end by 6 bases, with 14 bases between. Germline V gene lookup returns CDR1 LNHDA and CDR2 SQIVND (reference sequence). The CDR3 extends over 15 amino acids.

The chain carries TRBV9 and TRBJ1-5; D is uncertain. V dropped 3 bases and J dropped 1 base, with 11 bases sitting between them. CDR3 length equals 15 residues. Germline CDR1 reads SGDLS; CDR2 reads YYNGEE. The CDR3 nucleotides read TGTGCCAGCAGCGCATGGTCCAACAGCAATCAGCCCCAGCATTTT. This gives the protein CASSAWSNSNQPQHF. The full variable domain, completed using reference TRBV9 and TRBJ1-5, is DSGVTQTPKHLITATGQRVTLRCSPRSGDLSVYWYQQSLDQGLQFLIQYYNGEERAKGNILERFSAQQFPDLHSELNLSSLELGDSALYFCASSAWSNSNQPQHFGDGTRLSIL.

V and J are TRBV7-6 and TRBJ2-1; 7 bases match TRBD1. CDR1 and CDR2 (germline): SGHVS, FNYEAQ. Trimming took 5 bases from V and 0 from J; bases not matched to a gene: 10. The length of the CDR3 is 17 residues. The CDR3 region has the DNA TGTGCCAGCAGCACAGCTTGGACAGGCCGCTCCTACAATGAGCAGTTCTTC. It specifies CASSTAWTGRSYNEQFF.

This sequence joins TRBV6-1 and TRBJ1-5; tentative D call: TRBD1 (5 bases). Trimming took off 3 bases at V and 0 bases at J, with 9 bases between the two ends. CDR1 and CDR2 (germline): MNHNS, SASEGT. The CDR3 loop spans 15 amino acids. CDR3 nucleotides: TGTGCCAGCAGTGATTCAGGGTATAGCAATCAGCCCCAGCATTTT. Translating gives CASSDSGYSNQPQHF.

The chain employs TRBV28 and TRBJ1-5, with 7 nucleotides matching TRBD1. CDR1 and CDR2 (germline): MDHEN, SYDVKM. Losses at the gene ends were 10 bases for V and 5 bases for J; bases not matched to a gene: 17. The CDR3 spans 16 residues. DNA of the CDR3: TGTGCCACATGGCCTCCCCGACAGGGTCCGGATCAGCCCCAGCATTTT. It translates to CATWPPRQGPDQPQHF.

J is TRBJ1-5 and V is TRBV19, with TRBD1 as a possible D gene (6 bases). V shed 1 base and J shed 5 bases, with 12 bases lying between them. This CDR3 region has 15 residues. Per the germline V gene, CDR1 is LNHDA and CDR2 is SQIVND (reference sequence). The CDR3 sequence: CASSIAAGVYQPQHF. CDR3 sequence (DNA): TGTGCCAGTAGTATAGCGGCAGGGGTGTATCAGCCCCAGCATTTT.

The chain joins TRBV28 to TRBJ2-3; a possible D gene is TRBD1 (6 bases). Germline V CDR1 and CDR2: MDHEN, SYDVKM. The CDR3 has 16 residues. V lost 4 bases and J 3 bases, leaving 17 bases between the germline ends. CDR3 protein: CASSSRTGTNTDTQYF. CDR3 DNA sequence: TGTGCCAGCAGTTCCCGCACCGGGACAAATACAGATACGCAGTATTTT. The full variable domain, with the rest looked up from reference TRBV28 and TRBJ2-3, is DVKVTQSSRYLVKRTGEKVFLECVQDMDHENMFWYRQDPGLGLRLIYFSYDVKMKEKGDIPEGYSVSREKKERFSLILESASTNQTSMYLCASSSRTGTNTDTQYFGPGTRLTVL.

The rearrangement joins TRBV11-3 to TRBJ2-7, with 9 bases that match TRBD2. Losses at the gene ends were 5 bases for V and 3 bases for J; bases not matched to a gene: 8. CDR1 is SGHNT and CDR2 is YENEEA in the germline V gene. This CDR3 has 15 amino acids. The CDR3 DNA sequence: TGTGCCAGCAGCCCTTGGACTAGCGTAGACTACGAGCAGTACTTC. Translation: CASSPWTSVDYEQYF.

The rearrangement uses TRBV27 and TRBJ2-7; weak D call: TRBD2 (6 bases). Trimming shortened V by 6 bases and J by 3 bases, and 15 bases separated the two germline ends. Germline CDR1 reads MNHEY; CDR2 reads SMNVEV (reference sequence). The CDR3 totals 14 residues. In DNA form, the CDR3 reads TGTGCCAGCAGCCTGAGCGGGTCCCACTACGAGCAGTACTTC. It translates to CASSLSGSHYEQYF.